This T cell receptor (beta chain) was retrieved from a study of Graves' ophthalmopathy and Graves' hyperthyroidism. Losses at the gene ends were 4 bases for V and 3 bases for J; bases not matched to a gene: 2. The CDR3 extends over 15 amino acids. Germline lookup yields CDR1 LGHNA and CDR2 YNFKEQ. Amplification from RNA transcripts yielded the TCR beta CDR3 regions. The library came from an HTBI-primed first-round RT-PCR and a second-round multiplex PCR. MiXCR, run by TCRdb on the multiplex PCR reads, gives a single entry per CDR3 protein. The repertoire holds 170,000 or so distinct CDR3 sequences, just under 40% seen once, with roughly 8.9% in the top ten. Study-level results: Also, most clonotypes expanded in the thyroid above 0.001 frequency appeared in blood.

A few counts support this clonotype. Its target is unknown. The sample consisted of peripheral blood. The chain combines TRBV4-2 with TRBJ2-2; 10 nucleotides align to TRBD2. The receptor was isolated from a young man with Graves' ophthalmopathy. The CDR3 DNA reads TGTGCCAGCAGCCCGCTAGCGGGAGACACCGGGGAGCTGTTTTTT. This codes for CASSPLAGDTGELFF.